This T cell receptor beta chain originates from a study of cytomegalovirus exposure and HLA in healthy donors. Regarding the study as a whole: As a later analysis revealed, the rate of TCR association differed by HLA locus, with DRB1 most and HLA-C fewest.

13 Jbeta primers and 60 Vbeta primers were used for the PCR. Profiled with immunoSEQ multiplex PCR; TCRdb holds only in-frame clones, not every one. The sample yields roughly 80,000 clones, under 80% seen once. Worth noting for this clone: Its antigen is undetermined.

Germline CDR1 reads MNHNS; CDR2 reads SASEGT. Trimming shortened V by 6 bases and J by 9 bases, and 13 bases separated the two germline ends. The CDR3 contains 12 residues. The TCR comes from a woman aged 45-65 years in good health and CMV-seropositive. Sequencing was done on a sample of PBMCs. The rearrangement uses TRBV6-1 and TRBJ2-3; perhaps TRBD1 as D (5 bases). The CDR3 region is CASSAEGATQYF. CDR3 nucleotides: TGTGCCAGCAGCGCCGAAGGGGCCACGCAGTATTTT.